Each of the 31 T cell receptor beta chains below was sequenced from the same sample in a study of tumor and adjacent non-tumor tissue in lung cancer. The library came from three nested PCR rounds adapted from ARM-PCR protocols. TCRdb itself ran the multiplex PCR reads through MiXCR, one entry per CDR3 protein. The sample records around 70,000 distinct CDR3 sequences, 55% to 75% being singletons. This sample's RNA came from whole unsorted tissue. Sequencing was performed on lung tumor tissue. The receptors shown here come from a man aged 45-60 years with non-small cell lung cancer.

V gene TRBV7-6 combines with J gene TRBJ2-2, with a tentative D call TRBD1 (6 bases). CDR3 length: 15 amino acids. Germline V gene data show CDR1 as SGHVS and CDR2 as FNYEAQ. The V end was cut by 1 base, the J end by 5 bases, with 11 bases between. The CDR3 sequence: CASSLGDIGTGELFF. The CDR3, as DNA: TGTGCCAGCAGCTTAGGGGACATCGGGACCGGGGAGCTGTTTTTT.

As for this clonotype: The germline gene is not matched at one end of the junction; a read error may be the cause. This chain uses TRBV12-3 or TRBV12-4 with TRBJ2-3; TRBD2 aligns across 7 bases. The CDR3 consists of 15 residues. The CDR3 DNA sequence: TGTGCCAGTAGTGTCGCGGGAGTCGAAACAGATGCGCAGTATTTT. Translating gives CASSVAGVETDAQYF.

This clonotype turned up a few times. V usage is TRBV28 and J usage is TRBJ2-1; 12 nucleotides match TRBD2. This CDR3 contains 15 residues. V lost 6 bases, J lost 7 bases, and 7 bases stayed unmatched. The germline CDR1 and CDR2 sequences are MDHEN and SYDVKM. The CDR3 loop is CASSSLGLAGNEQFF. In nucleotides, the CDR3 is TGTGCCAGCAGCTCACTAGGACTAGCGGGAAATGAGCAGTTCTTC.

This clonotype has more than one count but fewer than ten. V and J are TRBV28 and TRBJ1-2; D is unresolved. V was clipped by 1 base and J by 3 bases, with 9 bases between them. The CDR3 length is 14 residues. Germline loops: CDR1 MDHEN, CDR2 SYDVKM. The CDR3 DNA sequence: TGTGCCAGCAGTTTATTCGGTCCGGACTATGGCTACACCTTC. Translation gives CASSLFGPDYGYTF.

This clonotype showed up many times. The rearrangement joins TRBV4-1 to TRBJ2-3; 10 bases map to TRBD2. After removal of 2 bases from V and 2 bases from J, the junction contained 7 bases not matched to a gene. Germline V gives CDR1 MGHRA, CDR2 YSYEKL. The CDR3 loop spans 17 amino acids. The CDR3 loop is CASSQIAGLALTDTQYF. The CDR3 DNA sequence: TGCGCCAGCAGCCAAATTGCGGGACTAGCGCTCACAGATACGCAGTATTTT.

As regards this clonotype: The junction differs from germline at one of its ends, possibly a read error. The chain joins TRBV6-1 to TRBJ1-5, with D possibly TRBD1 on 5 matching bases. Germline V lookup: CDR1 MNHNS, CDR2 SASEGT. The CDR3 totals 14 residues. The CDR3: CASTPGGNNQSQHF. The CDR3 DNA sequence: TGTGCCAGTACTCCCGGGGGGAACAATCAGTCCCAACATTTT.

Concerning this clonotype itself: Given a much more abundant clone one base away, this may be a read error. The chain recombines TRBV5-6 with TRBJ1-1; D is undetermined. CDR1 is SGHDT and CDR2 is YYEEEE in the germline V gene. This CDR3 has 13 amino acids. The DNA of the CDR3 is TGTGCCAGCACCTTGGCTGCGAACACTGAAGCTTTCTTT. It yields the protein CASTLAANTEAFF.

Comments on this clonotype: The germline gene is not matched at one end of the junction; a read error may be the cause. The J gene is TRBJ2-1, the V gene TRBV12-3 or TRBV12-4, with TRBD2 matching over 8 bases. The CDR3 is 14 residues long. The DNA of the CDR3 is TGTGCCAACAAAGGGACTAGGGGGGGGAATGTGCAGTTCTTC. Translated: CANKGTRGGNVQFF.

This clonotype was seen ten or more times. V and J are TRBV7-8 and TRBJ1-4; D might be TRBD1 (6 bases). Germline CDR1 and CDR2: SGHVS and FQNEAQ. Deletions cut 0 bases from V and 8 bases from J, with 13 bases between. This CDR3 has 15 amino acids. CDR3: CASSLAFQGREKLFF. The CDR3 bases are TGTGCCAGCAGCTTAGCGTTTCAGGGGAGGGAAAAACTGTTTTTT.

Concerning this clonotype itself: A read error is likely, as this CDR3 ends without the conserved phenylalanine or tryptophan. The chain links TRBV20-1 to TRBJ1-2; D is uncertain. V was pared by 1 base and J by 1 base, with 13 bases between. The CDR3 has 15 residues. The germline V gene has CDR1 DFQATT and CDR2 SNEGSKA (reference sequence). CDR3 residues: CSARGSGDNNYGYTS. Written as DNA, the CDR3 is TGCAGTGCTAGAGGTTCCGGGGATAATAACTATGGCTACACCTCC.

A few counts support this clonotype. At one boundary the junction diverges from the germline segment, which might be a read error. The chain couples TRBV6-5 to TRBJ2-5; D could derive from TRBD1 or TRBD2 (5 bases each). CDR3 size: 13 residues. Germline V gene sequence: CDR1 MNHEY, CDR2 SVGAGI. The CDR3 DNA sequence: TGTGCCTGCAGTTACGTGGGGGAGGAGACCCAGTACTTC. Translated, it gives CACSYVGEETQYF.

Note on this clonotype: The junction and the germline gene differ at one end; a read error may be behind it. V usage is TRBV6-5 and J usage is TRBJ2-1; no clear D gene. CDR1 is MNHEY, CDR2 SVGAGI, per germline. The CDR3 contains 15 residues. The CDR3 loop reads CVSRYTNSSYNEQFF. The CDR3 region has the DNA TGTGTCAGCAGATATACTAACAGCTCCTACAATGAGCAGTTCTTC.

This clonotype was found once. V is TRBV4-1 and J is TRBJ2-7, with no clear D. The germline V gene has CDR1 MGHRA and CDR2 YSYEKL. The CDR3 is 11 residues long. V lost 1 base to trimming and J lost 13 bases, with 11 bases between them. CDR3 residues: CASSQGNERYF. CDR3 nucleotides: TGCGCCAGCAGCCAAGGGAACGAGCGATACTTC.

With regard to this clonotype: A much more abundant neighbour one base away suggests this may be a read error. V is TRBV6-6 and J is TRBJ2-3; 8 nucleotides match TRBD2. This CDR3 has 16 amino acids. In germline, CDR1 is MNHNY, CDR2 SVGAGI (reference sequence). In nucleotides, the CDR3 is TGTGCCAGCACCGATCGGGGGGGATGGGGCACAGATACGCGGTATTTT. Translated: CASTDRGGWGTDTRYF.

About this clonotype: This may be a read error, as it is one base from a much larger clone. The V call is TRBV12-3 or TRBV12-4, the J call TRBJ1-5; maybe TRBD1 (6 bases). The CDR3 runs 13 residues. The CDR3 here is CASSPRGHQLQHF. The CDR3 nucleotides read TGTGCCAGCAGTCCCCGGGGACATCAGCTCCAGCATTTT.

The genes are TRBV24-1 and TRBJ2-5, with a possible D match to TRBD2 (6 bases). This CDR3 comprises 17 residues. V was pared by 1 base and J by 0 bases, with 14 bases between. Per germline, CDR1 KGHDR and CDR2 SFDVKD. The CDR3 DNA reads as TGTGCCACCAGTGATTTTGGGGTAGGGAGGTACCAAGAGACCCAGTACTTC. The encoded protein is CATSDFGVGRYQETQYF.

This clonotype was found many times. The chain is built from TRBV6-5 and TRBJ2-1, with D tentatively TRBD2 (6 bases). In germline, CDR1 is MNHEY, CDR2 SVGAGI. The ends were cut back, 5 bases at V and 1 base at J, with 12 bases in the middle. The CDR3 is made up of 15 amino acids. The CDR3: CASSDYGGSYNEQFF. The CDR3 DNA follows: TGTGCCAGCAGTGACTATGGGGGGTCCTACAATGAGCAGTTCTTC.

This chain uses TRBV4-2 with TRBJ2-2, with D possibly called TRBD1 or TRBD2 (5 bases each). V lost 5 bases and J 7 bases, leaving 14 bases between the germline ends. The germline V gene encodes CDR1 LGHNA and CDR2 YNFKEQ. The CDR3 covers 14 residues. CDR3 DNA: TGTGCCAGCAGCAAAGTTTCGAGGGGCGGGGAGCTGTTTTTT. Encoded protein: CASSKVSRGGELFF.

This clonotype was observed a single time. The chain couples TRBV20-1 to TRBJ1-2; maybe TRBD1 (5 bases). The CDR3 covers 16 residues. Trimming pared 0 bases from V and 3 bases from J, leaving 17 bases between. Germline loops: CDR1 DFQATT, CDR2 SNEGSKA (reference sequence). CDR3 DNA: TGCAGTGCTAGAGATGTAGGGGTAGGACCCGACTATGGCTACACCTTC. Residues: CSARDVGVGPDYGYTF.

Remarks on this clonotype: The germline gene is not matched at one end of the junction; a read error may be the cause. The chain combines TRBV20-1 with TRBJ1-1; 9 nucleotides align to TRBD1. There are 15 residues in the CDR3. Germline lookup yields CDR1 DFQATT and CDR2 SNEGSKA (reference sequence). The CDR3 nucleotides are TGCAGTGCTAGAGTGGGAACAGGGGGCGGGACTGAAGCTTCCTTT. The encoded protein is CSARVGTGGGTEASF.

As to this clonotype: The junction departs from germline at one end; a sequencing error may be responsible. The rearrangement links TRBV6-1 to TRBJ1-5; D unresolved. Germline V gene data show CDR1 as MNHNS and CDR2 as SASEGT. The CDR3 length is 16 residues. The chain's CDR3 is CASSEDWPGNNQPQQF. The CDR3, as DNA: TGTGCCAGCAGTGAAGACTGGCCGGGCAACAATCAGCCCCAGCAGTTT.

In regard to this clonotype: A single base separates this from a much larger clone, so it may be a read error. This chain connects TRBV29-1 to TRBJ2-7; D is perhaps TRBD1 (5 bases). Per germline, CDR1 SQVTM and CDR2 ANQGSEA. V lost 7 bases and J lost 2, with 18 bases in between. The CDR3 runs 14 residues. CDR3 loop: CSAEGWGSAYEQYF. CDR3 sequence (DNA): TGCAGCGCCGAAGGGTGGGGCTCCGCCTACGAGCAGTACTTC.

The chain combines TRBV6-2 or TRBV6-3 with TRBJ2-5, with TRBD2 matching over 7 bases. The V gene's germline CDR1 is MNHEY and CDR2 SVGEGT. The CDR3 totals 16 residues. The V segment lost 0 bases and the J segment 0 bases; nucleotides outside the gene matches: 4. The DNA for the CDR3 is TGTGCCAGCAGTTACTCGGCGCGGGAGTACCAAGAGACCCAGTACTTC. Translated: CASSYSAREYQETQYF.

This clonotype is medium-sized (0.01 to 0.1%) within its sample. The chain uses TRBV6-2 or TRBV6-3 and TRBJ1-1; D is unresolved. V lost 0 bases to trimming and J lost 7 bases, with 3 bases between them. CDR1 is MNHEY and CDR2 is SVGEGT in the germline V gene. The CDR3 is made up of 11 amino acids. The CDR3 bases are TGTGCCAGCAGTTACTCGGGTGAAGCTTTCTTT. Encoded protein: CASSYSGEAFF.

Comments on this clonotype: Being one base from a much bigger clone, this may be a read error. The genes are TRBV28 and TRBJ2-7, with no clear D. V was cut by 6 bases and J by 1 base, with 16 bases left in between. The CDR3 is 15 amino acids. Looked up from germline, CDR1 is MDHEN and CDR2 is SYDVKM. CDR3 in DNA: TGTGCCAGCAGCCTACTGGACGGTAAATCCTACGAGCAGTACTTC. Protein: CASSLLDGKSYEQYF.

Worth noting for this clonotype: The junction differs from germline at one of its ends, possibly a read error. The chain is built from TRBV28 and TRBJ2-3; 8 bases agree with TRBD2. The CDR3 contains 14 residues. Germline CDR1 MDHEN, CDR2 SYDVKM. CDR3 DNA sequence: TGTGCCCGCAGTTTTGTAGCGGGAACAGATACGCAGTATTTT. This sequence encodes CARSFVAGTDTQYF.

This clonotype was seen a single time. The CDR3 end shows no conserved phenylalanine or tryptophan, and so a read error is likely. The V gene is TRBV5-5, the J gene TRBJ1-1; D remains ambiguous. The CDR3 spans 13 residues. CDR1 and CDR2 (germline): SGHKS, YYEKEE (reference sequence). CDR3 protein: CAGSLDLNTEAFY. Written as DNA, the CDR3 is TGTGCCGGCAGCTTGGATCTGAACACTGAAGCTTTCTAT.

About this clonotype: The final CDR3 position lacks the conserved phenylalanine or tryptophan, pointing to a likely read error. The J gene is TRBJ2-2, the V gene TRBV6-2 or TRBV6-3, with a possible D match to TRBD2 (5 bases). Trimming shortened V by 5 bases and J by 4 bases, and 17 bases separated the two germline ends. The CDR3 runs to 16 residues. CDR1 is MNHEY, CDR2 SVGEGT, per germline. CDR3 in amino acids: CASSPGDSYSTGELFS. The DNA for the CDR3 is TGTGCCAGCAGTCCCGGGGATAGTTATAGCACCGGGGAGCTGTTTTCT.

Note on this clonotype: This likely comes from a read error, as the CDR3 has no conserved phenylalanine or tryptophan at its end. The rearrangement uses TRBV11-1 and TRBJ1-1; D call uncertain. CDR1 is SGHAT and CDR2 is FQDESV in the germline V gene (reference sequence). The CDR3 sequence is 12 residues long. CDR3: CASGLAWSEAFI. For the CDR3, the DNA is TGTGCCAGCGGCTTAGCGTGGAGTGAAGCTTTCATT.

Turning to this clonotype: One end of the junction is discordant with germline, which a read error may explain. The V and J genes are TRBV7-9 and TRBJ2-3; 8 bases are shared with TRBD1. CDR3 size: 14 residues. CDR1 is SEHNR and CDR2 is FQNEAQ in the germline V gene (reference sequence). CDR3 nucleotide sequence: TGTGCCAGCAGAAAAGCCGGGACAGGAGATATGCAGTATTTT. Its translation is CASRKAGTGDMQYF.

Comment on this clonotype: With a much larger clone just one base away, this may be a read error. The V gene is TRBV5-1, the J gene TRBJ2-3; tentative D call: TRBD2 (5 bases). This CDR3 has 15 residues. Germline CDR1 SGHRS, CDR2 YFSETQ. DNA of the CDR3: TGCGCCAGCCGCTTGATGGAGGTAGGATCAGATACGCAGTATTTT. This sequence encodes CASRLMEVGSDTQYF.